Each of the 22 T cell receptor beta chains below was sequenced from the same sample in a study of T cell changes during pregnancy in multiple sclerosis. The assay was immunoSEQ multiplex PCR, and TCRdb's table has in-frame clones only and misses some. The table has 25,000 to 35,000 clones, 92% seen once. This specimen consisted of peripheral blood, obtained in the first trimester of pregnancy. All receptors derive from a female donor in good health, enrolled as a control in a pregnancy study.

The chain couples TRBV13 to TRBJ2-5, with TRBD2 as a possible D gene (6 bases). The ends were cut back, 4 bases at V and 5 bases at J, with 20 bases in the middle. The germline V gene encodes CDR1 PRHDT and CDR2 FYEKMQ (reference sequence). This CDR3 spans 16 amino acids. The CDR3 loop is CASSSYSMGGLETQYF. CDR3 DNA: TGTGCCAGCAGCTCTTATTCGATGGGGGGATTGGAGACCCAGTACTTC.

Written as DNA, the CDR3 is TGTGCCAGTAGTCTGGTCGGGAAGGTAACCGGGGAGCTGTTTTTT. Its protein is CASSLVGKVTGELFF. This sequence joins TRBV19 and TRBJ2-2; D may be TRBD2 (5 bases). V shed 5 bases and J shed 5 bases, with 15 bases lying between them. The CDR3 sequence is 15 residues long. Germline lookup yields CDR1 LNHDA and CDR2 SQIVND (reference sequence).

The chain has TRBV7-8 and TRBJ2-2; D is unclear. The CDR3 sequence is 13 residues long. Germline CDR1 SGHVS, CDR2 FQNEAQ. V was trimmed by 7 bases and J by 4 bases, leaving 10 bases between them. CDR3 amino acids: CASTLSTTGELFF. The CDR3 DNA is TGTGCCAGCACCCTCTCTACCACCGGGGAGCTGTTTTTT.

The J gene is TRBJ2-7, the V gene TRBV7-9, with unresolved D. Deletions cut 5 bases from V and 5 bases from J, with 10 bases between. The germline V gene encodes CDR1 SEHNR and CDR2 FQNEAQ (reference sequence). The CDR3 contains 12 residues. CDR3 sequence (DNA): TGTGCCAGCAGCATTCGTCTCGACGAGCAGTACTTC. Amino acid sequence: CASSIRLDEQYF.

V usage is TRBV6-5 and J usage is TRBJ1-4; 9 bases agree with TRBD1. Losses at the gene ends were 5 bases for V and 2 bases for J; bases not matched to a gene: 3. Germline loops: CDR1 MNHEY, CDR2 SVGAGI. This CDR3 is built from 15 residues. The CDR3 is CASSPGTGTNEKLFF. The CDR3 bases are TGTGCCAGCAGTCCCGGGACAGGGACTAATGAAAAACTGTTTTTT.

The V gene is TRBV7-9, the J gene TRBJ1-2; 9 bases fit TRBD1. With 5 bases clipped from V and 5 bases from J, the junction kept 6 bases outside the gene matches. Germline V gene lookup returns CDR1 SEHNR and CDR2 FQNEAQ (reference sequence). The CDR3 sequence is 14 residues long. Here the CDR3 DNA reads TGTGCCAGCAGCCCGGGACAGGGTGTTTATGGCTACACCTTC. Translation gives CASSPGQGVYGYTF.

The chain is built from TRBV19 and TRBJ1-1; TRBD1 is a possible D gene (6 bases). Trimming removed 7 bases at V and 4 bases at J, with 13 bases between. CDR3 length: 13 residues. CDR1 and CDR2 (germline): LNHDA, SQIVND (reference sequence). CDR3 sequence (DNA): TGTGCCAGTACCCCCAGGGGACGCACTGAAGCTTTCTTT. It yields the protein CASTPRGRTEAFF.

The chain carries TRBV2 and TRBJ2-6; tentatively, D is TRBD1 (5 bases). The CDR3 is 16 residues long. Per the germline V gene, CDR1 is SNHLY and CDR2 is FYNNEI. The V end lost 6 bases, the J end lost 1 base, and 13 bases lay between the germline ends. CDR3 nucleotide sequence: TGTGCCAGCAGCAGCGACAGTTTTTCTGGGGCCAACGTCCTGACTTTC. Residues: CASSSDSFSGANVLTF.

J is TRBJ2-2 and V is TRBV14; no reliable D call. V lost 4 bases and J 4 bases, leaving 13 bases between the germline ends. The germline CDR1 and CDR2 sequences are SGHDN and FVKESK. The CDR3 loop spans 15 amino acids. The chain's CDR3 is CASSPRYPSTGELFF. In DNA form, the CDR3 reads TGTGCCAGCAGCCCTCGGTACCCGAGCACCGGGGAGCTGTTTTTT.

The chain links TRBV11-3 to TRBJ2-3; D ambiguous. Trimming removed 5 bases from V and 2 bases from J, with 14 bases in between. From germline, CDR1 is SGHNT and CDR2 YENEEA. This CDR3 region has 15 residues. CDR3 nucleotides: TGTGCCAGCAGCCCCAGAGGCACCTTCACAGATACGCAGTATTTT. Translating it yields CASSPRGTFTDTQYF.

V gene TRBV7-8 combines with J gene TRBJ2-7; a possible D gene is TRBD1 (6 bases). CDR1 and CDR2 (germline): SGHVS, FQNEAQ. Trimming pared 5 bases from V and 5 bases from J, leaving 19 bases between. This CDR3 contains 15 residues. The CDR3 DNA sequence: TGTGCCAGCAGCCCAAGGTGGCAGGGGAAGAACGAGCAGTACTTC. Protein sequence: CASSPRWQGKNEQYF.

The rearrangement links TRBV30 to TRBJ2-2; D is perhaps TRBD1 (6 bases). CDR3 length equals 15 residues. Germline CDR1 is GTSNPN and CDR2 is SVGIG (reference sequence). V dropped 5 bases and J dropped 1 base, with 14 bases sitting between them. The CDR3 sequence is CAWERTGMNTGELFF. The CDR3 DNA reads TGTGCCTGGGAACGTACAGGGATGAACACCGGGGAGCTGTTTTTT.

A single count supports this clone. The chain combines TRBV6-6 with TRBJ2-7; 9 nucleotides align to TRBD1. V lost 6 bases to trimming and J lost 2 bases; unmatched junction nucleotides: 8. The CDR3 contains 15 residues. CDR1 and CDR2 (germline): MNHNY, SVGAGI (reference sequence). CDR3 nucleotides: TGTGCCAGCAGCCACCTGGGACAGGGTGCCTACGAGCAGTACTTC. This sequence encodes CASSHLGQGAYEQYF.

DNA of the CDR3: TGTGCCAGTAGTGGTTTGGGCAGGTACACAGATACGCAGTATTTT. It yields the protein CASSGLGRYTDTQYF. The chain combines TRBV19 with TRBJ2-3; D is unclear. CDR3 length: 15 amino acids. V lost 5 bases, J lost 2 bases, and 14 bases lay in between. Germline V lookup: CDR1 LNHDA, CDR2 SQIVND (reference sequence).

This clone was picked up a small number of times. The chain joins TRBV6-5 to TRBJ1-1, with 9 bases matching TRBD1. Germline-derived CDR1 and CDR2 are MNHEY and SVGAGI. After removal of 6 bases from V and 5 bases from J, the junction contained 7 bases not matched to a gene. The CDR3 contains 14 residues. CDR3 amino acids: CASRPGQGWTEAFF. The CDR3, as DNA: TGTGCCAGCAGGCCGGGACAGGGATGGACTGAAGCTTTCTTT.

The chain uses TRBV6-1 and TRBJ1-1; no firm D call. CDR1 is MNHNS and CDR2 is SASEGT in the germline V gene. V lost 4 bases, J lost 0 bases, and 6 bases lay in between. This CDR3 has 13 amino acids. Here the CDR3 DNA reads TGTGCCAGCAGTGCGTCGGTGAACACTGAAGCTTTCTTT. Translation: CASSASVNTEAFF.

CDR3 region: CASSFGRNTDTQYF. CDR3 coding DNA: TGTGCCAGCAGTTTCGGCAGGAACACAGATACGCAGTATTTT. The genes are TRBV27 and TRBJ2-3; no clear D. With 3 bases removed from V and 2 bases from J, the gap between germline ends came to 9 bases. This CDR3 has 14 residues. From germline, CDR1 is MNHEY and CDR2 SMNVEV (reference sequence).

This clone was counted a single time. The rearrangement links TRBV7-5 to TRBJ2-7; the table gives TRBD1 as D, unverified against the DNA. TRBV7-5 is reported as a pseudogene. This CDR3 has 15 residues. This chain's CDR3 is CARSCRTAQSYEQYF. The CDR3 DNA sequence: TGTGCCAGAAGCTGCAGGACAGCCCAATCCTACGAGCAGTACTTC.

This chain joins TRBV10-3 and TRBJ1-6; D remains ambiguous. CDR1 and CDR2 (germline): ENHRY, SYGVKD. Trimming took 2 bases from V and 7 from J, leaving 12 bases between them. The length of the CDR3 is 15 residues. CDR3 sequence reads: CAISEVGSGNSPLHF. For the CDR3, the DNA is TGTGCCATCAGTGAGGTGGGGTCGGGAAATTCACCCCTCCACTTT.

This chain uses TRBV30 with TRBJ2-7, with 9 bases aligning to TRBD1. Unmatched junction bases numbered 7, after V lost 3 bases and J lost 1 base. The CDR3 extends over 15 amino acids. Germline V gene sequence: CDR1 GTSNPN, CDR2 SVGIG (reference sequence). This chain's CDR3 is CAWSPRDRASYEQYF. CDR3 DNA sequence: TGTGCCTGGAGCCCCCGGGACAGGGCTTCCTACGAGCAGTACTTC. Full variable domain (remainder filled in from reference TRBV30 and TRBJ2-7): SQTIHQWPATLVQPVGSPLSLECTVEGTSNPNLYWYRQAAGRGLQLLFYSVGIGQISSEVPQNLSASRPQDRQFILSSKKLLLSDSGFYLCAWSPRDRASYEQYFGPGTRLTVT.

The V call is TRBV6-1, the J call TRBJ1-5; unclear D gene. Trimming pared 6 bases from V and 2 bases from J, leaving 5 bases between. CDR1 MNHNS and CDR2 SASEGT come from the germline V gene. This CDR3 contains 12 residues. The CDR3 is CASREGNQPQHF. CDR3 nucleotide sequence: TGTGCCAGCAGGGAGGGCAATCAGCCCCAGCATTTT.

Here the CDR3 reads CAWRPQGAGGYTF. CDR3 nucleotides: TGTGCCTGGAGGCCCCAGGGGGCGGGGGGCTACACCTTC. The genes are TRBV30 and TRBJ1-2; 8 nucleotides line up with TRBD1. The CDR3 spans 13 residues. CDR1 is GTSNPN and CDR2 is SVGIG in the germline V gene (reference sequence). After removal of 3 bases from V and 8 bases from J, the junction contained 8 bases not matched to a gene. The full variable domain, its missing parts supplied by reference TRBV30 and TRBJ1-2, is SQTIHQWPATLVQPVGSPLSLECTVEGTSNPNLYWYRQAAGRGLQLLFYSVGIGQISSEVPQNLSASRPQDRQFILSSKKLLLSDSGFYLCAWRPQGAGGYTFGSGTRLTVV.